This T cell receptor beta chain derives from a study of cytomegalovirus exposure and HLA in healthy donors. V gave up 3 bases and J gave up 9 bases; unmatched junction bases: 23. CDR1 and CDR2 from the germline V gene are SGDLS and YYNGEE. The CDR3 contains 19 residues. PCR primers comprised 60 Vbeta and 13 Jbeta primers. Profiling relied on immunoSEQ multiplex PCR, and the TCRdb table lists in-frame clones only, not all of them. This sample carries some 99,000 clones, about 86% of them seen once, and the ten largest clones take less than 2.5%. In the case of this clone: Its specificity is not known.

Study results and limitations: Researchers had no immune exposure information except CMV serostatus available. Most observed TCR sequences were rare, whereas some public TCRs were detected in many donors.

Sample: PBMCs. The clonotype originates from a woman aged 25 to 39 in good health and CMV-seronegative. The chain combines TRBV9 with TRBJ2-1; 8 bases align to TRBD2. The CDR3 is CASSAPRGGRLLWGSEQFF. The CDR3 nucleotides are TGTGCCAGCAGCGCACCGCGCGGGGGGAGACTGTTGTGGGGCAGTGAGCAGTTCTTC.